This T cell receptor beta chain was sequenced for a study of blood T cell repertoires in COVID-19. Study overall: Acute and convalescent COVID-19 specimens originated in the United States, Italy and Spain. The cDNA or gDNA used as material had been derived from T cells, B-cell-depleted T cells, or PBMCs.

Using immunoSEQ multiplex PCR, the repertoire was profiled, and TCRdb retains in-frame clones only, with some absent. The data contain about 230,000 clones, around 88% of them singletons. The TCR was taken from a woman aged 40 to 55 with acute COVID-19. Material for sequencing was PBMCs or T cells enriched from blood (not recorded which).

The CDR3 DNA reads as TGCGCCAGCAGCTTAACAGGGAAAAGGACAGATACGCAGTATTTT. It is translated as CASSLTGKRTDTQYF. J is TRBJ2-3 and V is TRBV5-1, with D possibly matching TRBD1 (6 bases). Between the trimmed V and J ends, which lost 2 bases and 3 bases, there was a span of 13 bases. From germline, CDR1 is SGHRS and CDR2 YFSETQ. The CDR3 spans 15 residues.